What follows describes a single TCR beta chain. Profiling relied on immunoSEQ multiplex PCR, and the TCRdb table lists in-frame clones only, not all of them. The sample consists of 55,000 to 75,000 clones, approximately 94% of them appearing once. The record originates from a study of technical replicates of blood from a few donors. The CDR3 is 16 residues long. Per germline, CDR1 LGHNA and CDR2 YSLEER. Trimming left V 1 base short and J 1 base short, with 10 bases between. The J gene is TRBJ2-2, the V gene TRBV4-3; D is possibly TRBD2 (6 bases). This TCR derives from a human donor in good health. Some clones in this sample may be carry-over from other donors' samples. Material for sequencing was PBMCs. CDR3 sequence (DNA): TGCGCCAGCAGCCAAGCGGAGGGCCGGAACACCGGGGAGCTGTTTTTT. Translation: CASSQAEGRNTGELFF.